The 27 T cell receptor beta chains in this list originate from one sample, sequenced in a study of blood T cells in healthy people across ages. PCR was performed a second time for about 7 to 11 cycles using a sample-barcoded 5' primer and a J-beta primer mix. One entry per CDR3 protein, called by TCRdb with MiXCR from the 5' RACE reads. The sample yields 1.5 million or so distinct CDR3 sequences, approximately 38% seen once. Sequencing was done on a sample of blood. These receptor sequences come from a woman between 18 and 29 years old in good health.

This clonotype has a count of ten or more. This chain links TRBV5-1 with TRBJ2-7; 10 nucleotides agree with TRBD2. Looked up from germline, CDR1 is SGHRS and CDR2 is YFSETQ. This CDR3 has 16 residues. Germline trimming cut 0 bases from V and 2 bases from J; bases unmatched to any gene: 5. CDR3: CASSLADSGRTYEQYF. Written as DNA, the CDR3 is TGCGCCAGCAGCTTGGCCGATAGCGGGAGGACCTACGAGCAGTACTTC.

The chain employs TRBV21-1 and TRBJ2-1. TRBV21-1 is a pseudogene. This CDR3 contains 12 residues. The CDR3 sequence: CASSTDYNEQFF. The CDR3 DNA reads TGTGCCAGCAGCACCGATTACAATGAGCAGTTCTTC.

This clonotype came up a few times. This chain links TRBV4-2 with TRBJ2-5, with D hard to call. Germline CDR1 is LGHNA and CDR2 is YNFKEQ. The CDR3 loop spans 14 amino acids. V was pared by 1 base and J by 4 bases, with 10 bases between. CDR3 loop: CASSQGAVGETQYF. The DNA of the CDR3 is TGTGCCAGCAGCCAAGGGGCGGTAGGAGAGACCCAGTACTTC.

V and J are TRBV5-5 and TRBJ2-7, with 9 bases aligning to TRBD1. There are 16 residues in the CDR3. V gave up 4 bases and J gave up 2 bases; unmatched junction bases: 10. Germline CDR1 is SGHKS and CDR2 is YYEKEE (reference sequence). The CDR3: CASSLLPGTGTYEQYF. The CDR3 nucleotides read TGTGCCAGCAGCCTCCTTCCCGGGACAGGGACCTACGAGCAGTACTTC.

The chain joins TRBV7-9 to TRBJ2-1; the match to TRBD1 covers 12 bases. The J segment lost 8 bases and the V segment lost 0 bases, leaving 5 bases of the junction unmatched. The CDR3 covers 16 residues. Germline V gene lookup returns CDR1 SEHNR and CDR2 FQNEAQ (reference sequence). The CDR3 bases are TGTGCCAGCAGCTTAGCGGAAGGGACAGGGGGCTATGAGCAGTTCTTC. It yields the protein CASSLAEGTGGYEQFF.

The V and J genes are TRBV30 and TRBJ2-2, with TRBD2 identical over 10 bases. J was trimmed by 7 bases and V by 5 bases; bases with no gene match: 10. The CDR3 loop spans 15 amino acids. Germline CDR1 reads GTSNPN; CDR2 reads SVGIG (reference sequence). The CDR3 region is CAWLKAGGSFGELFF. The CDR3 DNA sequence: TGTGCCTGGCTTAAAGCGGGAGGGAGTTTCGGGGAGCTGTTTTTT.

The chain carries TRBV5-4 and TRBJ2-7, with a possible D match to TRBD1 (5 bases). The DNA end is more similar to TRBJ2-5, so the J call may be wrong. The CDR3 has 14 residues. CDR1 is SGHNT and CDR2 is YYREEE in the germline V gene (reference sequence). CDR3 loop: CASSPTVSGETQYF. In nucleotides, the CDR3 is TGTGCCAGCAGCCCGACAGTTTCAGGAGAGACCCAGTACTTC.

This clonotype occurred many times. CDR3 loop: CASSLGQQTYEQYF. The CDR3 bases are TGTGCCAGCAGCTTAGGGCAGCAAACCTACGAGCAGTACTTC. The V and J genes are TRBV7-9 and TRBJ2-7; no reliable D call. The length of the CDR3 is 14 residues. The germline CDR1 and CDR2 sequences are SEHNR and FQNEAQ (reference sequence). Trimming stripped 1 base from V and 2 bases from J, with 9 bases between.

The chain links TRBV2 to TRBJ2-3, with D possibly being TRBD1 (5 bases). The ends were cut back, 7 bases at V and 0 bases at J, with 20 bases in the middle. Germline loops: CDR1 SNHLY, CDR2 FYNNEI. The CDR3 totals 17 residues. CDR3 sequence reads: CASTKPGATASTDTQYF. The CDR3 DNA reads as TGTGCCAGCACCAAGCCTGGGGCGACAGCTAGCACAGATACGCAGTATTTT.

The chain has TRBV7-9 and TRBJ2-2; D uncertain. The V gene's germline CDR1 is SEHNR and CDR2 FQNEAQ (reference sequence). Trimming shortened V by 4 bases and J by 0 bases, and 18 bases separated the two germline ends. The CDR3 covers 18 residues. CDR3 sequence: CASSSRTPLRANTGELFF. CDR3 in DNA: TGTGCCAGCAGCTCCCGGACGCCCCTTAGAGCGAACACCGGGGAGCTGTTTTTT.

V usage is TRBV5-5 and J usage is TRBJ2-1; D is ambiguous. With 4 bases removed from V and 12 bases from J, the gap between germline ends came to 20 bases. The CDR3 runs 14 residues. The V gene's germline CDR1 is SGHKS and CDR2 YYEKEE (reference sequence). The CDR3 region has the DNA TGTGCCAGCAGCCTAGAATACAACTTTCCGGGGCAGTTCTTC. Protein sequence: CASSLEYNFPGQFF.

The gene calls are TRBV7-8 and TRBJ1-1; D unclear. CDR1 and CDR2 from the germline V gene are SGHVS and FQNEAQ. The V gene lost 5 bases and the J gene lost 6 bases, with 19 bases spanning the gap. This CDR3 has 15 residues. The CDR3 sequence is CASSPRGPGSAEAFF. Here the CDR3 DNA reads TGTGCCAGCAGCCCCCGGGGTCCAGGTAGCGCTGAAGCTTTCTTT.

This clonotype was seen a few times. The rearrangement joins TRBV6-2 or TRBV6-3 to TRBJ2-3, with D unresolved. The CDR3 has 17 residues. Germline V lookup: CDR1 MNHEY, CDR2 SVGEGT. The V end was cut by 0 bases, the J end by 0 bases, with 13 bases between. The CDR3 loop reads CASSYSFGLTSTDTQYF. In DNA, the CDR3 is TGTGCCAGCAGTTACTCGTTCGGGCTTACTAGCACAGATACGCAGTATTTT.

This rearrangement joins TRBV20-1 to TRBJ2-1; possible D gene TRBD1, 6 bases. The CDR3 length is 15 residues. The germline V gene encodes CDR1 DFQATT and CDR2 SNEGSKA (reference sequence). V was pared by 2 bases and J by 8 bases, with 19 bases between. The CDR3: CSARQGQKLGYEQFF. The CDR3 DNA reads as TGCAGTGCTAGACAGGGACAAAAACTAGGATATGAGCAGTTCTTC.

This clonotype showed up just a few times. The CDR3 DNA reads TGTGCCAGCAGCCAAGATCAAGCGGGGGGGCCTAGAGATACGCAGTATTTT. Residues: CASSQDQAGGPRDTQYF. The chain combines TRBV3-1 with TRBJ2-3, with TRBD2 identical over 10 bases. The germline V gene encodes CDR1 LGHDT and CDR2 YNNKEL (reference sequence). CDR3 size: 17 residues. Trimming removed 0 bases from V and 5 bases from J; junction bases left unmatched: 8.

V gene TRBV3-1 combines with J gene TRBJ2-7; 8 bases are a match to TRBD1. Germline V gene lookup returns CDR1 LGHDT and CDR2 YNNKEL (reference sequence). The J segment lost 3 bases and the V segment lost 5 bases, leaving 18 bases of the junction unmatched. This CDR3 region has 18 residues. CDR3 residues: CASSSNSGPGTGNYEQYF. The CDR3 DNA sequence: TGTGCCAGCAGCTCCAACTCAGGCCCTGGGACAGGCAACTACGAGCAGTACTTC.

V usage is TRBV27 and J usage is TRBJ1-1; D possibly corresponds to TRBD1 (6 bases). V lost 5 bases to trimming and J lost 0 bases, with 22 bases between them. The length of the CDR3 is 18 residues. Germline V gene lookup returns CDR1 MNHEY and CDR2 SMNVEV (reference sequence). The CDR3 DNA reads as TGTGCCAGCAGTCCCTCGGGGGCTGCCATCGGGATGAACACTGAAGCTTTCTTT. Its protein is CASSPSGAAIGMNTEAFF.

The V gene is TRBV12-5, the J gene TRBJ1-2, with D tentatively TRBD1 (6 bases). The V gene lost 6 bases and the J gene lost 6 bases, with 17 bases spanning the gap. CDR3 size: 14 residues. Germline CDR1 reads LGHNT; CDR2 reads FRNRAP. The CDR3 loop is CASGPGTPQHGYTF. The CDR3, as DNA: TGTGCTAGTGGACCCGGGACACCCCAGCATGGCTACACCTTC.

This sequence joins TRBV18 and TRBJ2-5; TRBD2 agrees at 9 bases. V shed 6 bases, J shed 6 bases, and the junction held 17 bases outside the gene matches. Germline-derived CDR1 and CDR2 are KGHSH and LQKENI. CDR3 length: 17 amino acids. The CDR3 reads CASSLGLANIDGQTQYF. In nucleotides, the CDR3 is TGTGCCAGCTCCCTCGGACTAGCGAACATTGACGGACAGACCCAGTACTTC.

This clonotype showed up just a few times. CDR3 in amino acids: CASSVGPATVTGELFF. CDR3 sequence (DNA): TGTGCCAGCAGCGTAGGCCCCGCAACAGTCACCGGGGAGCTGTTTTTT. The gene calls are TRBV9 and TRBJ2-2; no firm D call. This CDR3 comprises 16 residues. V lost 0 bases and J 4 bases, leaving 13 bases between the germline ends. Germline V gene sequence: CDR1 SGDLS, CDR2 YYNGEE.

Concerning this clonotype: A much more abundant neighbour one base away suggests this may be a read error. The chain links TRBV2 to TRBJ1-1; TRBD1 matches 7 bases. V trimming: 6 bases; J trimming: 3 bases; junction bases outside the gene matches: 10. Germline CDR1 is SNHLY and CDR2 is FYNNEI. The CDR3 runs 15 residues. The CDR3 loop reads CASRRAGGGDTEAFF. The CDR3 nucleotides read TGTGCCAGCAGACGAGCAGGGGGAGGGGACACTGAAGCTTTCTTT. The full variable domain, completed using reference TRBV2 and TRBJ1-1, is EPEVTQTPSHQVTQMGQEVILRCVPISNHLYFYWYRQILGQKVEFLVSFYNNEISEKSEIFDDQFSVERPDGSNFTLKIRSTKLEDSAMYFCASRRAGGGDTEAFFGQGTRLTVV.

This clonotype was observed a handful of times. The CDR3 protein is CSAPQSGSYNSPLHF. DNA for the CDR3: TGCAGTGCTCCCCAGTCTGGCTCCTATAATTCACCCCTCCACTTT. V is TRBV20-1 and J is TRBJ1-6, with D uncertain. This CDR3 comprises 15 residues. Germline V gene sequence: CDR1 DFQATT, CDR2 SNEGSKA (reference sequence). The germline V and J ends were trimmed by 5 bases and 0 bases, with 11 bases remaining between them.

The chain couples TRBV20-1 to TRBJ1-5; TRBD1 matches at 8 bases. Germline V gene sequence: CDR1 DFQATT, CDR2 SNEGSKA (reference sequence). J gave up 6 bases and V 1 base, and 14 bases lay outside the gene matches. There are 17 residues in the CDR3. Written as DNA, the CDR3 is TGCAGTGCTAGAGCCGTGGGATACAGGGGGGCATTTCAGCCCCAGCATTTT. Amino acid sequence: CSARAVGYRGAFQPQHF.

The rearrangement uses TRBV4-2 and TRBJ2-5, with D perhaps matching TRBD2 (6 bases). There are 15 residues in the CDR3. Germline V CDR1 and CDR2: LGHNA, YNFKEQ. Trimming pared 3 bases from V and 4 bases from J, leaving 15 bases between. The CDR3 bases are TGTGCCAGCAGCCAGGGAAGTATCGGGGGAGAGACCCAGTACTTC. Its protein is CASSQGSIGGETQYF.

On this clonotype itself: One junction end disagrees with the germline gene, perhaps due to a read error. The genes are TRBV15 and TRBJ2-2; D remains ambiguous. Germline-derived CDR1 and CDR2 are LNHNV and YYDKDF (reference sequence). The CDR3 covers 14 residues. CDR3 DNA: TGTGCCACCAGCAGAGGGAAGAACGCCGGGGAGCTGTTTTTT. Its protein product is CATSRGKNAGELFF.

At least ten counts were recorded for this clonotype. V is TRBV10-3 and J is TRBJ2-5; D gene ambiguous. CDR1 is ENHRY and CDR2 is SYGVKD in the germline V gene. This CDR3 region has 10 residues. The V gene lost 11 bases and the J gene lost 4 bases, with 8 bases spanning the gap. The CDR3 DNA is TGTGCCCCGCAGTCAGAGACCCAGTACTTC. Translating gives CAPQSETQYF.

Turning to this clonotype: A single base separates this from a much larger clone, so it may be a read error. V usage is TRBV7-2 and J usage is TRBJ2-3, with 9 positions matching TRBD2. The length of the CDR3 is 14 residues. After removal of 11 bases from V and 6 bases from J, the junction contained 12 bases not matched to a gene. CDR1 is SGHTA and CDR2 is FQGNSA in the germline V gene. This chain's CDR3 is CAGYPGLAGDTQYF. In DNA, the CDR3 is TGTGCCGGCTACCCGGGACTAGCTGGCGATACGCAGTATTTT. Full variable domain (outside the CDR3, taken from reference TRBV7-2 and TRBJ2-3): GAGVSQSPSNKVTEKGKDVELRCDPISGHTALYWYRQSLGQGLEFLIYFQGNSAPDKSGLPSDRFSAERTGGSVSTLTIQRTQQEDSAVYLCAGYPGLAGDTQYFGPGTRLTVL.